This entry lists 27 T cell receptor beta chains sequenced from one sample in a study of blood T cell repertoires in COVID-19. Here immunoSEQ multiplex PCR was the method, and the copy in TCRdb shows in-frame clones only, minus some. The sample includes around 77,000 clones, 85% to 95% of them seen just once. What was sequenced was peripheral blood. These receptors were taken from an older woman with active COVID-19.

Note on this clone: One end of the junction varies from germline; a read error may be responsible. The same CDR3 also results from other DNA sequences found in this sample. Here the CDR3 reads CATSTRLAEHYNEQFF. Here the CDR3 DNA reads TGCGCCACCAGCACCCGACTAGCGGAGCACTACAATGAGCAGTTCTTC. The chain joins TRBV15 to TRBJ2-1; 9 nucleotides match TRBD2. Germline CDR1 LNHNV, CDR2 YYDKDF (reference sequence). CDR3 size: 16 residues. The whole variable domain, filled in from reference TRBV15 and TRBJ2-1, reads DAMVIQNPRYQVTQFGKPVTLSCSQTLNHNVMYWYQQKSSQAPKLLFHYYDKDFNNEADTPDNFQSRRPNTSFCFLDIRSPGLGDTAMYLCATSTRLAEHYNEQFFGPGTRLTVL.

V usage is TRBV7-8 and J usage is TRBJ1-6; perhaps TRBD1 as D (5 bases). V shed 5 bases and J shed 10 bases, with 18 bases lying between them. The CDR3 loop spans 15 amino acids. Germline CDR1 reads SGHVS; CDR2 reads FQNEAQ. CDR3 nucleotides: TGTGCCAGCAGCCTAACGTCAGGGTTGTCCTCACCCCTCCACTTT. It specifies CASSLTSGLSSPLHF. The full variable domain, with the rest looked up from reference TRBV7-8 and TRBJ1-6, is GAGVSQSPRYKVAKRGQDVALRCDPISGHVSLFWYQQALGQGPEFLTYFQNEAQLDKSGLPSDRFFAERPEGSVSTLKIQRTQQEDSAVYLCASSLTSGLSSPLHFGNGTRLTVT.

The chain links TRBV6-5 to TRBJ2-7; a weak D match, TRBD1 (6 bases). The ends were cut back, 6 bases at V and 4 bases at J, with 10 bases in the middle. Germline values: CDR1 MNHEY, CDR2 SVGAGI. This CDR3 region has 12 residues. The CDR3: CASRQGAYEQYF. In DNA, the CDR3 is TGTGCCAGCAGACAGGGTGCGTACGAGCAGTACTTC.

The chain carries TRBV5-1 and TRBJ1-6, with 8 bases that match TRBD1. Germline V gives CDR1 SGHRS, CDR2 YFSETQ. J was trimmed by 6 bases and V by 5 bases; bases with no gene match: 7. The CDR3 is 15 amino acids. In DNA form, the CDR3 reads TGCGCCAGCAGGTCCGGTGACAGGGGTAATTCACCCCTCCACTTT. Amino acid sequence: CASRSGDRGNSPLHF.

The rearrangement joins TRBV18 to TRBJ2-7; tentatively, D is TRBD2 (6 bases). The CDR3 is made up of 16 amino acids. Trimming left V 5 bases short and J 6 bases short, with 23 bases between. The germline V gene has CDR1 KGHSH and CDR2 LQKENI. This CDR3 reads CASSETSPLVVGEQYF. CDR3 bases: TGTGCCAGCTCAGAAACTAGCCCCCTTGTGGTAGGCGAGCAGTACTTC.

The chain recombines TRBV27 with TRBJ2-7, with 10 bases identical to TRBD1. Germline CDR1 reads MNHEY; CDR2 reads SMNVEV (reference sequence). With 6 bases clipped from V and 7 bases from J, the junction kept 9 bases outside the gene matches. The CDR3 is made up of 14 amino acids. The CDR3 region has the DNA TGTGCCAGCAGCCCGGACAGGGGGAAGTGGGAGCAGTACTTC. It encodes CASSPDRGKWEQYF.

This clone was seen once. This chain links TRBV27 with TRBJ2-1, with unresolved D. Trimming took 6 bases from V and 2 from J, leaving 14 bases between them. The CDR3 sequence is 15 residues long. The germline V gene encodes CDR1 MNHEY and CDR2 SMNVEV (reference sequence). This CDR3 is CASSRTPPTYNEQFF. CDR3 DNA: TGTGCCAGCAGCCGAACTCCACCTACCTACAATGAGCAGTTCTTC.

This chain joins TRBV5-8 and TRBJ1-2; 7 nucleotides align to TRBD1. V lost 4 bases and J lost 8; bases outside the gene matches: 8. The V gene's germline CDR1 is SGHTS and CDR2 YDEGEE. The CDR3 is 13 residues long. CDR3 DNA sequence: TGTGCCAGCAGCCGTACAGGGGTTGGAGGCTACACCTTC. Translating it yields CASSRTGVGGYTF. Full variable domain (remainder filled in from reference TRBV5-8 and TRBJ1-2): EAGVTQSPTHLIKTRGQQATLRCSPISGHTSVYWYQQALGLGLQFLLWYDEGEERNRGNFPPRFSGRQFPNYSSELNVNALELEDSALYLCASSRTGVGGYTFGSGTRLTVV.

V is TRBV5-1 and J is TRBJ1-1; no clear D gene. The V and J ends lost 3 bases and 3 bases respectively, with 15 bases between them. The CDR3 sequence is 15 residues long. Germline CDR1 reads SGHRS; CDR2 reads YFSETQ. CDR3 protein: CASSSDIFKDTEAFF. DNA of the CDR3: TGCGCCAGCAGCTCTGACATCTTCAAGGACACTGAAGCTTTCTTT.

In the case of this clone: This sample also contains other DNA sequences that code for the same CDR3. DNA for the CDR3: TGTGCCAGCAGCTTAGGCGGGACGGCCTACGAGCAGTACTTC. Translating it yields CASSLGGTAYEQYF. This chain joins TRBV7-2 and TRBJ2-7; a possible D gene is TRBD2 (6 bases). V lost 1 base and J 2 bases, leaving 9 bases between the germline ends. The germline V gene encodes CDR1 SGHTA and CDR2 FQGNSA. The CDR3 contains 14 residues.

The chain combines TRBV6-5 with TRBJ2-1, with 7 bases that match TRBD2. The CDR3 is 13 amino acids. Germline V CDR1 and CDR2: MNHEY, SVGAGI. The V and J ends lost 8 bases and 2 bases, in that order; junction bases with no gene match: 3. The CDR3 protein is CASRGEAYNEQFF. The CDR3 region has the DNA TGTGCCAGCCGGGGGGAGGCCTACAATGAGCAGTTCTTC.

V and J are TRBV28 and TRBJ2-1, with D perhaps TRBD1 (5 bases). Deletions cut 7 bases from V and 4 bases from J, with 20 bases between. The CDR3 spans 16 residues. Germline lookup yields CDR1 MDHEN and CDR2 SYDVKM. The DNA for the CDR3 is TGTGCCAGCACCAGCACAGGCGACGGCCGTTACAATGAGCAGTTCTTC. It specifies CASTSTGDGRYNEQFF.

The V and J genes are TRBV28 and TRBJ1-4; 8 positions agree with TRBD1. Germline V CDR1 and CDR2: MDHEN, SYDVKM. V lost 8 bases to trimming and J lost 15 bases; unmatched junction nucleotides: 5. This CDR3 has 10 amino acids. The CDR3 nucleotides read TGTGCCAGCGAACAGGACAGGGTGTTTTTT. As protein: CASEQDRVFF.

The V and J genes are TRBV5-1 and TRBJ2-2; 7 bases align to TRBD1. CDR1 SGHRS and CDR2 YFSETQ come from the germline V gene. The CDR3 totals 16 residues. With 7 bases clipped from V and 1 base from J, the junction kept 10 bases outside the gene matches. The CDR3 reads CASCLMGQMNTGELFF. The CDR3 DNA reads as TGCGCCAGCTGCCTGATGGGACAGATGAACACCGGGGAGCTGTTTTTT.

J is TRBJ2-5 and V is TRBV7-9, with 9 bases aligning to TRBD2. The CDR3 spans 15 residues. Germline lookup yields CDR1 SEHNR and CDR2 FQNEAQ (reference sequence). V lost 2 bases to trimming and J lost 1 base; unmatched junction nucleotides: 2. The CDR3 DNA is TGTGCCAGCAGCTTAAGCGGGGGGAGCCAAGAGACCCAGTACTTC. Protein: CASSLSGGSQETQYF.

This rearrangement joins TRBV3-1 (or the pseudogene TRBV3-2) to TRBJ2-2; 11 nucleotides match TRBD2. V trimming: 6 bases; J trimming: 7 bases; junction bases outside the gene matches: 7. This CDR3 contains 15 residues. Germline CDR1 and CDR2: LGHDT and YNNKEL (reference sequence). The DNA for the CDR3 is TGTGCCAGCAGAACTAGCGGGAGAGGGAACGGGGAGCTGTTTTTT. It translates to CASRTSGRGNGELFF.

V gene TRBV19 combines with J gene TRBJ2-7, with TRBD2 identical over 7 bases. Germline CDR1 LNHDA, CDR2 SQIVND (reference sequence). After removal of 3 bases from V and 3 bases from J, the junction contained 8 bases not matched to a gene. The CDR3 covers 15 residues. The CDR3 bases are TGTGCCAGTAGTATGTACCTAGCGGCCATCTACGAGCAGTACTTC. It specifies CASSMYLAAIYEQYF.

This chain joins TRBV7-2 and TRBJ2-1; D is ambiguous. Trimming took 4 bases from V and 8 from J, leaving 18 bases between them. This CDR3 is built from 15 residues. From germline, CDR1 is SGHTA and CDR2 FQGNSA. This chain's CDR3 is CASSSPGMRSDEQFF. DNA for the CDR3: TGTGCCAGCAGCTCCCCCGGCATGAGGTCCGATGAGCAGTTCTTC.

This chain links TRBV27 with TRBJ2-3, with TRBD1 matching over 8 bases. The CDR3 is made up of 16 amino acids. Germline V gene data show CDR1 as MNHEY and CDR2 as SMNVEV (reference sequence). The ends lost 6 bases at V and 3 bases at J; junction bases unmatched: 11. The CDR3 DNA sequence: TGTGCCAGCAGGTCCCGACAGGGGATGGGGACAGATACGCAGTATTTT. Encoded protein: CASRSRQGMGTDTQYF.

This rearrangement joins TRBV5-1 to TRBJ2-7, with 11 bases aligning to TRBD2. There are 18 residues in the CDR3. Germline loops: CDR1 SGHRS, CDR2 YFSETQ. The V segment lost 0 bases and the J segment 0 bases; nucleotides outside the gene matches: 8. CDR3 sequence reads: CASSLAASGRSNSYEQYF. The CDR3, as DNA: TGCGCCAGCAGCTTGGCGGCTAGCGGGAGGTCTAACTCCTACGAGCAGTACTTC.

This rearrangement joins TRBV5-1 to TRBJ2-4; 7 bases map to TRBD2. The J segment lost 7 bases and the V segment lost 0 bases, leaving 4 bases of the junction unmatched. The CDR3 runs 14 residues. Germline CDR1 SGHRS, CDR2 YFSETQ. Here the CDR3 DNA reads TGCGCCAGCAGCTTGGGCAGGCGGGGGAACATTCAGTACTTC. Translation gives CASSLGRRGNIQYF.

This clone ranks as medium-sized. This sample includes further DNA sequences coding for the same CDR3. The chain links TRBV3-1 (or the pseudogene TRBV3-2) to TRBJ2-2, with D hard to call. CDR3 length: 13 residues. The germline V gene encodes CDR1 LGHDT and CDR2 YNNKEL (reference sequence). Trimming stripped 1 base from V and 7 bases from J, with 7 bases between. In nucleotides, the CDR3 is TGTGCCAGCAGCCAAGTTTTCCTCGGGGAGCTGTTTTTT. Translated: CASSQVFLGELFF.

This clone was detected only a few times. This chain uses TRBV7-9 with TRBJ1-6; 7 bases match TRBD1. Germline V CDR1 and CDR2: SEHNR, FQNEAQ (reference sequence). V dropped 5 bases and J dropped 15; count of bases not matched to a gene: 7. The CDR3 sequence is 12 residues long. The CDR3 nucleotides read TGTGCCAGCAGCGACAGGGACCCGGTCCTCCACTTT. As protein: CASSDRDPVLHF.

This chain joins TRBV3-1 (or the pseudogene TRBV3-2) and TRBJ2-3; TRBD2 matches 7 bases. Germline loops: CDR1 LGHDT, CDR2 YNNKEL (reference sequence). The CDR3 is made up of 15 amino acids. J was trimmed by 4 bases and V by 4 bases; bases with no gene match: 8. The CDR3 here is CASSPAGVASDTQYF. CDR3 DNA: TGTGCCAGCAGCCCTGCGGGAGTGGCGTCAGATACGCAGTATTTT.

The chain is built from TRBV14 and TRBJ2-5, with 10 bases identical to TRBD2. V was pared by 0 bases and J by 3 bases, with 7 bases of the junction left unmatched. Germline V lookup: CDR1 SGHDN, CDR2 FVKESK. This CDR3 has 17 amino acids. The CDR3 reads CASSQDLTSGTKETQYF. The CDR3 DNA is TGTGCCAGCAGCCAAGATCTTACTAGCGGGACCAAAGAGACCCAGTACTTC.

The chain is built from TRBV5-4 and TRBJ2-3; 9 bases line up with TRBD2. The CDR3 sequence is 13 residues long. Per germline, CDR1 SGHNT and CDR2 YYREEE (reference sequence). The V gene end was trimmed by 2 bases and the J gene end by 5 bases; junction bases not matched to a gene: 0. CDR3 in DNA: TGTGCCAGCAGCTTAGCGGGAGGAGATACGCAGTATTTT. Translating it yields CASSLAGGDTQYF. Looking up the rest from reference TRBV5-4 and TRBJ2-3 gives the full variable domain: ETGVTQSPTHLIKTRGQQVTLRCSSQSGHNTVSWYQQALGQGPQFIFQYYREEENGRGNFPPRFSGLQFPNYSSELNVNALELDDSALYLCASSLAGGDTQYFGPGTRLTVL.

On this clone: Other DNA variants within this sample encode the same CDR3. The chain uses TRBV4-1 and TRBJ2-2, with TRBD2 as a possible D gene (6 bases). CDR1 MGHRA and CDR2 YSYEKL come from the germline V gene. With 3 bases removed from V and 1 base from J, the gap between germline ends came to 12 bases. This CDR3 comprises 16 residues. The CDR3 loop is CASSQGQGLNTGELFF. CDR3 coding DNA: TGCGCCAGCAGCCAGGGTCAGGGACTGAACACCGGGGAGCTGTTTTTT.